The entry that follows covers one T cell receptor (beta chain) sequence. Its specificity is unknown. The sample is drawn from a study of cytomegalovirus exposure and HLA in healthy donors. Whole-study findings and limits: Researchers had no immune exposure information except CMV serostatus available.

PCR involved 60 Vbeta and 13 Jbeta primers. Under the authors' procedure: A later analysis counted roughly 74 million unique TCR beta chains, around 10 million shared. Profiling relied on immunoSEQ multiplex PCR, and the TCRdb table lists in-frame clones only, not all of them. The V and J calls and the clone size are those of that table, but D and trimming were determined from the DNA. This sample has over 95,000 clones; approximately 80% occur once, and the top ten carry 5.4%. Trimming removed 6 bases from V and 8 bases from J; junction bases left unmatched: 5. This CDR3 has 14 residues. CDR1 is WSHSY and CDR2 is SAAADI in the germline V gene. Unrecorded immune exposure was likely among donors, who were nominally healthy when sampled.

The rearrangement uses TRBV10-2 and TRBJ1-6; 9 bases map to TRBD1. Sequences were obtained from PBMCs. The TCR sequence derives from a woman in her 30s in good health and CMV-seropositive. The CDR3 nucleotides read TGCGCCAGCAGGGGGACAGGGATCGATTCACCCCTCCACTTT. It encodes CASRGTGIDSPLHF.